This T cell receptor (beta chain) came from a study of blood T cell repertoires in COVID-19. Study-wide background: The origin of the acute and convalescent COVID-19 samples was the United States, Italy and Spain. Sources were T cells, B-cell-depleted T cells, or PBMCs; the material itself was cDNA or gDNA.

The CDR3 is made up of 16 amino acids. Trimming cost V 4 bases and J 3 bases; bases outside gene matches: 8. Germline values: CDR1 SGHTS, CDR2 YDEGEE. Only in-frame clones appear in the TCRdb table, and some are missing; sequencing was by immunoSEQ multiplex PCR. This table has about 180,000 clones, about 88% appearing once. Material: peripheral blood. This sequence originates from a woman aged 30 to 39 with active or convalescent COVID-19. J is TRBJ2-7 and V is TRBV5-8; 12 positions agree with TRBD2. CDR3 residues: CASSNSRLAGDYEQYF. The CDR3, as DNA: TGTGCCAGCAGCAACTCAAGACTAGCGGGAGACTACGAGCAGTACTTC.